The clone carrying this TCR beta chain was observed a few times. Unique molecular identifiers were incorporated into the prepared TCRbeta library. TCRdb reanalysed the PCR reads using MiXCR and keeps one entry per CDR3 protein. This table has 330,000 or so distinct CDR3 sequences, approximately 10% appearing once. The sample belongs to a study of T-cell reconstitution after alpha-beta-depleted transplantation in children. The CDR3 is made up of 16 amino acids. Per the germline V gene, CDR1 is MGHDK and CDR2 is SYGVNS. Trimming stripped 3 bases from V and 4 bases from J, with 15 bases between. The sample in question was PBMCs from the stem cell graft donor, obtained from the stem cell graft. The sequence was collected from a human donor who donated a stem cell graft to a child with acute lymphoblastic leukemia. This chain connects TRBV25-1 to TRBJ1-4; TRBD1 might be the D (5 bases). The CDR3 coding sequence is TGTGCCAGCAGTGATCCCCCGGGGACGGTTAATGAAAAACTGTTTTTT. Amino acid sequence: CASSDPPGTVNEKLFF.